This TCR beta chain was observed in a study of shared clonotypes between healthy human individuals. The naive CD8 subset, CD45RO-negative cells positively selected for CCR7, excluded terminally differentiated effector memory CD45RA+ cells. The germline CDR1 and CDR2 sequences are ENHRY and SYGVKD. CDR3 length equals 14 residues. Deletions cut 1 base from V and 3 bases from J, with 10 bases between. Measured with immunoSEQ multiplex PCR; TCRdb has only the in-frame clones, and not every one. Of about 2.2 million clones listed, 85% to 95% are singletons. Sequencing used naive CD8+ T cells from PBMCs. This clonotype originated in a man aged 18 to 30 in good health. Some clones in this sample may be carry-over from other donors' samples. This rearrangement joins TRBV10-3 to TRBJ2-7; D not resolved. Here the CDR3 reads CAISEYKGHYEQYF. CDR3 nucleotide sequence: TGTGCCATCAGTGAGTATAAGGGCCACTACGAGCAGTACTTC.